This TCR beta chain was obtained from a study of blood T cell repertoires in COVID-19. Looking at the study overall: From T cells, B-cell-depleted T cells, or PBMCs came the material, which was cDNA or gDNA.

V lost 3 bases to trimming and J lost 3 bases, with 9 bases between them. CDR3 length: 13 amino acids. The germline gives CDR1 LGHDT, CDR2 YNNKEL (reference sequence). The table came from immunoSEQ multiplex PCR; TCRdb's copy has only in-frame clones and leaves some out. Among approximately 240,000 clones listed, nearly 90% were seen once. The sequence was collected from a woman between 18 and 29 years old who had recovered from COVID-19. Material for sequencing was peripheral blood. The rearrangement joins TRBV3-1 (or the pseudogene TRBV3-2) to TRBJ2-7; the D gene is possibly TRBD2 (6 bases). Here the CDR3 DNA reads TGTGCCAGCAGCCAGGCTAGCGTCTACGAGCAGTACTTC. This translates into CASSQASVYEQYF.